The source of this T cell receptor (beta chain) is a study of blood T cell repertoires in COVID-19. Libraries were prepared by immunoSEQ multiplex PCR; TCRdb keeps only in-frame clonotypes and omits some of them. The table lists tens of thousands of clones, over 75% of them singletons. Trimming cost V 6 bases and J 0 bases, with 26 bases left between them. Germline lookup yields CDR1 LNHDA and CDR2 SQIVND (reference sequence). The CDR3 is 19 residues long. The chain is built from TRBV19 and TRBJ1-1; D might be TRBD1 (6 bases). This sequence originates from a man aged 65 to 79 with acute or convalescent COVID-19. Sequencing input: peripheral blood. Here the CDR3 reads CASSGDPLRGGRMNTEAFF. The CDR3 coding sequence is TGTGCCAGTAGCGGGGACCCACTTAGAGGGGGTCGGATGAACACTGAAGCTTTCTTT.